Listed here are 17 T cell receptor beta chains from one sample, sequenced in a study of Ad26.COV2.S vaccination and SARS-CoV-2 variants (dated by TCRdb to the early 2020s). The receptor library was made with the immunoSEQ multiplex PCR assay. Sourced from immuneACCESS, this table was stored by TCRdb with only in-frame sequences that have V and J called. A share of the clones is absent; for the studies checked, an unresolved V gene accounts for under half, and the remainder has no known explanation. This sample comprises roughly 380,000 clones, around 84% of them detected only once. The ten largest account for around 3% of the sample. The meaning of the sample's treatment or condition label: some 20 received Ad26.COV2.S at low or high dose, single or two shots; a few received placebo; per-sample allocation not given. Repertoires of vaccine and placebo recipients were sequenced from samples taken on day 63 after the first injection.

The sequencing here drew on peripheral blood, taken in a trial of Ad26.COV2.S vaccine versus placebo. The receptors were sampled from a person aged 18-65 years who received the Ad26.COV2.S COVID-19 vaccine or a placebo.

The chain is built from TRBV18 and TRBJ2-4; 9 bases fit TRBD1. This CDR3 is 14 amino acids long. Germline V gene sequence: CDR1 KGHSH, CDR2 LQKENI. V was pared by 0 bases and J by 13 bases, with 7 bases of the junction left unmatched. Here the CDR3 DNA reads TGTGCCAGCTCACCACCAGGCACAGGGGGCGGGCAGTACTTC. Its translation: CASSPPGTGGGQYF.

The chain links TRBV10-2 to TRBJ2-4, with 15 bases that match TRBD2. This CDR3 contains 21 residues. Germline V gene data show CDR1 as WSHSY and CDR2 as SAAADI. Germline trimming cut 5 bases from V and 1 base from J; bases unmatched to any gene: 15. CDR3 in DNA: TGCGCCAGCAGTCCTACCGGGCCGGGACTAGCGGGAGGTGGGGCCAAAAACATTCAGTACTTC. It encodes CASSPTGPGLAGGGAKNIQYF.

About this clone itself: The same CDR3 also results from other DNA sequences found in this sample. V is TRBV3-1 (or the pseudogene TRBV3-2) and J is TRBJ1-2; TRBD1 aligns across 8 bases. The germline V gene has CDR1 LGHDT and CDR2 YNNKEL (reference sequence). The length of the CDR3 is 13 residues. J was trimmed by 7 bases and V by 4 bases; bases with no gene match: 5. CDR3 nucleotides: TGTGCCAGCAGCCCCGGACAGGGCGGTGGCTACACCTTC. As protein: CASSPGQGGGYTF.

This chain joins TRBV18 and TRBJ2-1; TRBD1 agrees at 7 bases. CDR1 is KGHSH and CDR2 is LQKENI in the germline V gene. The length of the CDR3 is 15 residues. J gave up 3 bases and V 3 bases, and 5 bases lay outside the gene matches. CDR3 region: CASSPPGQIYNEQFF. CDR3 DNA: TGTGCCAGCTCACCCCCGGGACAGATCTACAATGAGCAGTTCTTC. Full variable domain (missing parts from reference TRBV18 and TRBJ2-1): NAGVMQNPRHLVRRRGQEARLRCSPMKGHSHVYWYRQLPEEGLKFMVYLQKENIIDESGMPKERFSAEFPKEGPSILRIQQVVRGDSAAYFCASSPPGQIYNEQFFGPGTRLTVL.

The rearrangement uses TRBV15 and TRBJ1-2, with D perhaps TRBD1 (5 bases). Per germline, CDR1 LNHNV and CDR2 YYDKDF (reference sequence). Deletions cut 1 base from V and 1 base from J, with 13 bases between. There are 16 residues in the CDR3. The CDR3 loop is CATSRANGANNYGYTF. CDR3 nucleotide sequence: TGTGCCACCAGCAGAGCAAACGGGGCAAATAACTATGGCTACACCTTC.

The chain combines TRBV2 with TRBJ1-1; possibly TRBD1 for D (6 bases). Germline CDR1 reads SNHLY; CDR2 reads FYNNEI. CDR3 size: 13 residues. The V end lost 7 bases, the J end lost 1 base, and 10 bases lay between the germline ends. CDR3 region: CASTGQRNTEAFF. The CDR3 DNA sequence: TGTGCCAGCACCGGACAGAGGAACACTGAAGCTTTCTTT.

J is TRBJ2-2 and V is TRBV3-1 (or the pseudogene TRBV3-2), with 9 bases aligning to TRBD2. The CDR3 sequence is 17 residues long. CDR1 is LGHDT and CDR2 is YNNKEL in the germline V gene (reference sequence). The V and J ends lost 5 bases and 0 bases, in that order; junction bases with no gene match: 7. The CDR3 DNA reads TGTGCCAGCAGCGTGCTTGGCGGGAGGGCGAACACCGGGGAGCTGTTTTTT. This gives the protein CASSVLGGRANTGELFF.

The J gene is TRBJ1-1, the V gene TRBV19; weak D call: TRBD1 (5 bases). The CDR3 loop spans 13 amino acids. Per the germline V gene, CDR1 is LNHDA and CDR2 is SQIVND (reference sequence). V was pared by 5 bases and J by 6 bases, with 13 bases between. Here the CDR3 reads CASSPGTWSEAFF. The CDR3 coding sequence is TGTGCCAGTAGTCCAGGGACCTGGTCTGAAGCTTTCTTT.

The count of this clone is one. The CDR3 region has the DNA TGCGCCAGCAGCATCGGGACAGGGGTGTACGAGCAGTACTTC. The encoded protein is CASSIGTGVYEQYF. V gene TRBV5-1 combines with J gene TRBJ2-7, with TRBD1 identical over 10 bases. Germline CDR1 reads SGHRS; CDR2 reads YFSETQ. J lost 4 bases, V lost 4 bases, and 5 bases had no gene match. This CDR3 has 14 amino acids. The complete variable domain, with remaining parts taken from reference TRBV5-1 and TRBJ2-7, reads KAGVTQTPRYLIKTRGQQVTLSCSPISGHRSVSWYQQTPGQGLQFLFEYFSETQRNKGNFPGRFSGRQFSNSRSEMNVSTLELGDSALYLCASSIGTGVYEQYFGPGTRLTVT.

This clone was detected only once. V is TRBV19 and J is TRBJ2-1; D is unclear. Between the trimmed V and J ends, which lost 7 bases and 0 bases, there was a span of 10 bases. The CDR3 sequence is 14 residues long. Germline CDR1 reads LNHDA; CDR2 reads SQIVND (reference sequence). The CDR3 nucleotides are TGTGCCAGTACTATGACAAGCTCCTACAATGAGCAGTTCTTC. This gives the protein CASTMTSSYNEQFF.

The CDR3 is CASTSGRQETQYF. The CDR3 nucleotides read TGTGCCAGCACCTCGGGCAGGCAAGAGACCCAGTACTTC. The chain is built from TRBV28 and TRBJ2-5, with D hard to call. Germline loops: CDR1 MDHEN, CDR2 SYDVKM. The CDR3 is 13 amino acids. V was cut by 7 bases and J by 2 bases, with 11 bases left in between.

About this clone: Other nucleotide sequences from this sample produce the same CDR3. The V call is TRBV5-1, the J call TRBJ2-2, with 7 bases aligning to TRBD1. The CDR3 is 14 residues long. Germline V CDR1 and CDR2: SGHRS, YFSETQ. The V and J ends lost 2 bases and 5 bases, in that order; junction bases with no gene match: 3. CDR3 coding DNA: TGCGCCAGCAGCTTAGGGGGCGGGACCGGGGAGCTGTTTTTT. As protein: CASSLGGGTGELFF. The variable domain in full, with the rest retrieved from reference TRBV5-1 and TRBJ2-2, is KAGVTQTPRYLIKTRGQQVTLSCSPISGHRSVSWYQQTPGQGLQFLFEYFSETQRNKGNFPGRFSGRQFSNSRSEMNVSTLELGDSALYLCASSLGGGTGELFFGEGSRLTVL.

This clone appeared once. This chain links TRBV30 with TRBJ1-1; D is undetermined. V lost 6 bases, J lost 1 base, and 12 bases lay in between. The germline V gene encodes CDR1 GTSNPN and CDR2 SVGIG (reference sequence). This CDR3 region has 13 residues. The CDR3 is CACASVGNTEAFF. As DNA, the CDR3 is TGTGCCTGCGCTAGTGTTGGGAACACTGAAGCTTTCTTT.

This clone was observed a few times. The rearrangement joins TRBV3-1 (or the pseudogene TRBV3-2) to TRBJ2-5; D gene ambiguous. Germline V CDR1 and CDR2: LGHDT, YNNKEL (reference sequence). The CDR3 has 12 amino acids. V was trimmed by 0 bases and J by 5 bases, leaving 4 bases between them. The CDR3 DNA follows: TGTGCCAGCAGCCAAGAATGGGAGACCCAGTACTTC. Translated, it gives CASSQEWETQYF.

This chain links TRBV2 with TRBJ2-1; TRBD2 agrees at 10 bases. CDR3 length: 16 amino acids. Germline CDR1 SNHLY, CDR2 FYNNEI. V dropped 4 bases and J dropped 9; count of bases not matched to a gene: 12. This CDR3 reads CASSALGLAAAGEQFF. The CDR3 region has the DNA TGTGCCAGCAGTGCCCTTGGACTAGCGGCAGCCGGTGAGCAGTTCTTC.

In this sample, this clone turned up once. This chain uses TRBV5-1 with TRBJ2-2; the D gene is possibly TRBD1 (6 bases). The length of the CDR3 is 16 residues. Germline CDR1 and CDR2: SGHRS and YFSETQ. The V gene lost 4 bases and the J gene lost 1 base, with 14 bases spanning the gap. CDR3 loop: CASSPRGDWNTGELFF. For the CDR3, the DNA is TGCGCCAGCAGCCCCAGGGGAGATTGGAACACCGGGGAGCTGTTTTTT.

The chain joins TRBV27 to TRBJ1-2; 8 nucleotides line up with TRBD1. The V gene end was trimmed by 8 bases and the J gene end by 4 bases; junction bases not matched to a gene: 6. The CDR3 totals 13 residues. CDR1 is MNHEY and CDR2 is SMNVEV in the germline V gene (reference sequence). CDR3 region: CASRDRWGYGYTF. In DNA form, the CDR3 reads TGTGCCAGCCGGGACAGGTGGGGCTATGGCTACACCTTC.